The 22 T cell receptor beta chains below all came from one sample that was sequenced in a study of blood T cell repertoires in COVID-19. Libraries were prepared by immunoSEQ multiplex PCR; TCRdb keeps only in-frame clonotypes and omits some of them. There are 210,000 or so clones in the sample; about 90% occur only once, and around 1.2% lies in the top ten. Sequenced: peripheral blood. These receptors originate from a man younger than 45 with acute or convalescent COVID-19.

This clone was observed a single time. The V and J genes are TRBV18 and TRBJ2-3; 9 nucleotides align to TRBD2. V trimming: 1 base; J trimming: 5 bases; junction bases outside the gene matches: 4. The CDR3 totals 15 residues. CDR1 and CDR2 (germline): KGHSH, LQKENI. This CDR3 is CASSPRAAGGDTQYF. CDR3 in DNA: TGTGCCAGCTCACCACGGGCAGCGGGGGGAGATACGCAGTATTTT. Full variable domain (missing parts from reference TRBV18 and TRBJ2-3): NAGVMQNPRHLVRRRGQEARLRCSPMKGHSHVYWYRQLPEEGLKFMVYLQKENIIDESGMPKERFSAEFPKEGPSILRIQQVVRGDSAAYFCASSPRAAGGDTQYFGPGTRLTVL.

This chain uses TRBV11-3 with TRBJ1-4; 7 positions agree with TRBD1. Germline trimming cut 3 bases from V and 1 base from J; bases unmatched to any gene: 5. Germline V gene lookup returns CDR1 SGHNT and CDR2 YENEEA. The CDR3 sequence is 16 residues long. CDR3 bases: TGTGCCAGCAGCTTGGTCCAGGGGGAAACTAATGAAAAACTGTTTTTT. It codes for CASSLVQGETNEKLFF. Full variable domain (outside the CDR3, taken from reference TRBV11-3 and TRBJ1-4): EAGVVQSPRYKIIEKKQPVAFWCNPISGHNTLYWYLQNLGQGPELLIRYENEEAVDDSQLPKDRFSAERLKGVDSTLKIQPAELGDSAVYLCASSLVQGETNEKLFFGSGTQLSVL.

This chain links TRBV21-1 with TRBJ1-2; the table calls TRBD1, which could not be checked here. TRBV21-1 has pseudogene status. The CDR3 sequence is 13 residues long. The CDR3 DNA is TGTGCCAGCAGCAAAGACAGTTCGAATGGCTACACCTTC. Its translation: CASSKDSSNGYTF.

The rearrangement joins TRBV15 to TRBJ1-6, with 7 bases matching TRBD1. The germline CDR1 and CDR2 sequences are LNHNV and YYDKDF (reference sequence). The CDR3 has 15 residues. V dropped 8 bases and J dropped 10; count of bases not matched to a gene: 14. DNA of the CDR3: TGTGCCACCGGACAGGAGCGGTCGAGGGCGTCACCCCTCCACTTT. As protein: CATGQERSRASPLHF.

The J gene is TRBJ1-1, the V gene TRBV13; D uncertain. The CDR3 consists of 15 residues. V lost 8 bases, J lost 2 bases, and 18 bases lay in between. Germline V lookup: CDR1 PRHDT, CDR2 FYEKMQ (reference sequence). The CDR3 reads CASRRGLRTNTEAFF. The CDR3 DNA follows: TGTGCCAGCCGACGGGGTCTTCGGACCAACACTGAAGCTTTCTTT.

CDR3 region: CASSLESRRRSPLHF. The CDR3 DNA follows: TGTGCCAGCAGCTTAGAGTCACGGAGAAGGTCACCCCTCCACTTT. V is TRBV11-1 and J is TRBJ1-6; no reliable D call. This CDR3 has 15 amino acids. Germline-derived CDR1 and CDR2 are SGHAT and FQDESV (reference sequence). V was pared by 1 base and J by 10 bases, with 14 bases between.

The chain is built from TRBV7-3 and TRBJ2-7; D may be TRBD2 (6 bases). Looked up from germline, CDR1 is SGHTA and CDR2 is FQGTGA. This CDR3 spans 13 amino acids. V was trimmed by 5 bases and J by 3 bases, leaving 11 bases between them. The CDR3 reads CASSPSGSYEQYF. CDR3 DNA sequence: TGTGCCAGCAGCCCCTCCGGGAGCTACGAGCAGTACTTC.

Only a few counts were recorded for this clone. The genes are TRBV12-3 or TRBV12-4 and TRBJ1-5; D gene unclear. This CDR3 is built from 13 residues. V lost 5 bases and J lost 2, with 7 bases in between. The CDR3 DNA reads TGTGCCAGCAGTCGTGGAGGCAATCAGCCCCAGCATTTT. It is translated as CASSRGGNQPQHF.

J is TRBJ2-5 and V is TRBV5-8, with TRBD1 matching 9 bases. J was trimmed by 1 base and V by 2 bases; bases with no gene match: 6. Germline V CDR1 and CDR2: SGHTS, YDEGEE. There are 16 residues in the CDR3. For the CDR3, the DNA is TGTGCCAGCAGCTTAGGGGGACAGGGTTTCCAAGAGACCCAGTACTTC. This gives the protein CASSLGGQGFQETQYF. The entire variable domain, with the rest obtained from reference TRBV5-8 and TRBJ2-5, is as follows: EAGVTQSPTHLIKTRGQQATLRCSPISGHTSVYWYQQALGLGLQFLLWYDEGEERNRGNFPPRFSGRQFPNYSSELNVNALELEDSALYLCASSLGGQGFQETQYFGPGTRLLVL.

Only one count was recorded for this clone. V gene TRBV6-5 combines with J gene TRBJ1-1, with a tentative D call TRBD1 (5 bases). CDR1 is MNHEY and CDR2 is SVGAGI in the germline V gene. V was pared by 7 bases and J by 2 bases, with 17 bases between. The CDR3 sequence is 15 residues long. The CDR3 DNA is TGTGCCAGCAACTTCTTCAGGGCCCCTAACACTGAAGCTTTCTTT. Translation gives CASNFFRAPNTEAFF.

The chain couples TRBV19 to TRBJ1-4; 7 nucleotides agree with TRBD1. Germline trimming cut 7 bases from V and 2 bases from J; bases unmatched to any gene: 7. CDR1 is LNHDA and CDR2 is SQIVND in the germline V gene (reference sequence). The CDR3 has 15 amino acids. The CDR3 reads CASKVPGQTNEKLFF. DNA of the CDR3: TGTGCCAGTAAGGTTCCGGGACAGACTAATGAAAAACTGTTTTTT.

This clone has just one count. The CDR3 DNA reads as TGTGCCTGGAGTGTACAGTTAGCCAAAAACATTCAGTACTTC. Residues: CAWSVQLAKNIQYF. The genes are TRBV30 and TRBJ2-4; no reliable D call. The germline V gene has CDR1 GTSNPN and CDR2 SVGIG (reference sequence). V lost 0 bases, J lost 0 bases, and 6 bases lay in between. CDR3 size: 14 residues.

In this sample, this clone turned up a few times. The J gene is TRBJ1-4, the V gene TRBV7-3, with 9 bases identical to TRBD1. V trimming: 5 bases; J trimming: 6 bases; junction bases outside the gene matches: 13. CDR1 is SGHTA, CDR2 FQGTGA, per germline. The CDR3 covers 17 residues. DNA of the CDR3: TGTGCCAGCAGCCCAATTCCTCCCCACAGGGGGCATGAAAAACTGTTTTTT. Translating gives CASSPIPPHRGHEKLFF.

This chain joins TRBV5-5 and TRBJ2-1; 8 bases align to TRBD2. The CDR3 has 16 amino acids. Looked up from germline, CDR1 is SGHKS and CDR2 is YYEKEE (reference sequence). V dropped 4 bases and J dropped 2; count of bases not matched to a gene: 8. CDR3 loop: CASSQQPGLAYNEQFF. The CDR3 bases are TGTGCCAGCAGCCAACAACCGGGACTAGCCTACAATGAGCAGTTCTTC.

The rearrangement uses TRBV11-1 and TRBJ2-7, with 7 bases lining up with TRBD2. With V trimmed by 2 bases and J by 4 bases, 11 bases remained unmatched. The CDR3 is 16 residues long. Germline V CDR1 and CDR2: SGHAT, FQDESV (reference sequence). CDR3 bases: TGTGCCAGCAGCTTAACCCCACTAGCGACTTCTTACGAGCAGTACTTC. Encoded protein: CASSLTPLATSYEQYF.

This chain joins TRBV7-3 and TRBJ2-7; 7 positions agree with TRBD1. The CDR3 is 13 residues long. The V and J ends lost 5 bases and 5 bases, in that order; junction bases with no gene match: 6. Germline loops: CDR1 SGHTA, CDR2 FQGTGA. The CDR3 reads CASSKNQGDEQYF. DNA of the CDR3: TGTGCCAGCAGCAAGAACCAGGGGGACGAGCAGTACTTC.

The rearrangement joins TRBV2 to TRBJ1-1, with D possibly matching TRBD1 (6 bases). V dropped 4 bases and J dropped 0 bases, with 12 bases sitting between them. The CDR3 length is 15 residues. Germline V gives CDR1 SNHLY, CDR2 FYNNEI. CDR3 sequence (DNA): TGTGCCAGCAGTGCCTGGGGGCAGATGAACACTGAAGCTTTCTTT. This sequence encodes CASSAWGQMNTEAFF.

The chain carries TRBV5-1 and TRBJ2-7; D not resolved. The germline CDR1 and CDR2 sequences are SGHRS and YFSETQ. The CDR3 totals 15 residues. V was cut by 0 bases and J by 3 bases, with 13 bases left in between. The chain's CDR3 is CASSLGLSGVYEQYF. Here the CDR3 DNA reads TGCGCCAGCAGCTTGGGACTCTCGGGTGTCTACGAGCAGTACTTC.

The chain has TRBV19 and TRBJ1-5; D unclear. The CDR3 loop spans 13 amino acids. Germline values: CDR1 LNHDA, CDR2 SQIVND (reference sequence). The V end lost 6 bases, the J end lost 3 bases, and 9 bases lay between the germline ends. CDR3 sequence reads: CASRWAYNQPQHF. The CDR3 nucleotides read TGTGCCAGTAGATGGGCCTACAATCAGCCCCAGCATTTT. The entire variable domain, with the rest obtained from reference TRBV19 and TRBJ1-5, is as follows: DGGITQSPKYLFRKEGQNVTLSCEQNLNHDAMYWYRQDPGQGLRLIYYSQIVNDFQKGDIAEGYSVSREKKESFPLTVTSAQKNPTAFYLCASRWAYNQPQHFGDGTRLSIL.

The V call is TRBV27, the J call TRBJ1-5; D unresolved. This CDR3 spans 13 amino acids. The V and J ends lost 2 bases and 7 bases respectively, with 9 bases between them. Looked up from germline, CDR1 is MNHEY and CDR2 is SMNVEV (reference sequence). This chain's CDR3 is CASSLMSGQPQHF. The CDR3 DNA is TGTGCCAGCAGTTTAATGTCAGGACAGCCCCAGCATTTT.

The V and J genes are TRBV4-1 and TRBJ2-1; TRBD2 is a possible D gene (5 bases). The CDR3 has 16 residues. CDR1 is MGHRA and CDR2 is YSYEKL in the germline V gene. V lost 4 bases, J lost 10 bases, and 23 bases lay in between. The CDR3 here is CASSPISGPPSREQFF. The CDR3 DNA reads TGCGCCAGCAGCCCAATAAGCGGACCCCCGTCTCGAGAGCAGTTCTTC.

DNA of the CDR3: TGCAGCGTTGAAGATGTGGGACTAGCGGTCTACAATGAGCAGTTCTTC. Protein sequence: CSVEDVGLAVYNEQFF. The genes are TRBV29-1 and TRBJ2-1, with TRBD2 identical over 11 bases. Trimming took 0 bases from V and 3 from J; bases not matched to a gene: 4. Germline assignment: CDR1 SQVTM and CDR2 ANQGSEA. The CDR3 runs 16 residues.